A single sample is the source of the 2 T cell receptor beta chains below, sequenced in a study of post-analysis software for immune sequencing data. Study-wide points: Among several TRBV segments more frequent in patients than controls were TRBV5-6, TRBV5-1 and TRBV20-1.

The antigens for these receptors are not known. Prepared libraries of TCR beta cDNA carried unique molecular identifiers. TCRdb re-analysed the PCR reads in MiXCR, keeping a single row per CDR3 protein. The repertoire has 650,000 to 900,000 distinct CDR3 sequences, around 46% of them found once; the top ten carry 4% to 5%. The specimen was blood. Receptors were obtained from a girl aged 5-17 years with multiple sclerosis.

This clonotype has more than one count but fewer than ten. The gene calls are TRBV7-2 and TRBJ2-3; 11 positions match TRBD2. The CDR3 is 17 amino acids. With 5 bases clipped from V and 1 base from J, the junction kept 8 bases outside the gene matches. CDR1 and CDR2 from the germline V gene are SGHTA and FQGNSA. CDR3 sequence (DNA): TGTGCCAGCAGCAAAACTCTAGCGGGAGGTGGCACAGATACGCAGTATTTT. Its translation is CASSKTLAGGGTDTQYF.

The rearrangement uses TRBV15 and TRBJ1-1; possibly TRBD1 for D (5 bases). There are 15 residues in the CDR3. Germline assignment: CDR1 LNHNV and CDR2 YYDKDF (reference sequence). Deletions cut 1 base from V and 6 bases from J, with 15 bases between. Here the CDR3 DNA reads TGTGCCACCAGCAGAGGTGGCAGGTTGGGACCTGAAGCTTTCTTT. Its protein product is CATSRGGRLGPEAFF. Together with reference TRBV15 and TRBJ1-1, the CDR3 gives the full variable domain: DAMVIQNPRYQVTQFGKPVTLSCSQTLNHNVMYWYQQKSSQAPKLLFHYYDKDFNNEADTPDNFQSRRPNTSFCFLDIRSPGLGDTAMYLCATSRGGRLGPEAFFGQGTRLTVV.